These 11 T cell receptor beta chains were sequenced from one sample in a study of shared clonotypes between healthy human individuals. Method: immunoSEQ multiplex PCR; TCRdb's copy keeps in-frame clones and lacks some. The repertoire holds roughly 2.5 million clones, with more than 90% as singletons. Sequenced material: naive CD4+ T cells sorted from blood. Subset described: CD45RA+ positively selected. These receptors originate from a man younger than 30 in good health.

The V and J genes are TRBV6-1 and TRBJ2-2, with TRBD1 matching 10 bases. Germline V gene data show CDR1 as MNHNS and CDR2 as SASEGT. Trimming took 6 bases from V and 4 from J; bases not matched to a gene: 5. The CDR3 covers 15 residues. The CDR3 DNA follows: TGTGCCAGCAGCACCGGGACAGGGGCCACCGGGGAGCTGTTTTTT. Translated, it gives CASSTGTGATGELFF.

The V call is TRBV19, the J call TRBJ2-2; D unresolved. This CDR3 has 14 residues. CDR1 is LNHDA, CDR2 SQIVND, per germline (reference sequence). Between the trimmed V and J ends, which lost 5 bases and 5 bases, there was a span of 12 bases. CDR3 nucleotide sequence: TGTGCCAGTAGTCTCGGACCGACAACCGGGGAGCTGTTTTTT. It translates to CASSLGPTTGELFF.

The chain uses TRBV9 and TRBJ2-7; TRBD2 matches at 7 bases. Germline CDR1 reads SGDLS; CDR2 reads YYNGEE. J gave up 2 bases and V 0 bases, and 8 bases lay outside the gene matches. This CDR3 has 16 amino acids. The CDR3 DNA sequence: TGTGCCAGCAGCGTAGACCCCTCTAGCGGAACCTACGAGCAGTACTTC. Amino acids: CASSVDPSSGTYEQYF.

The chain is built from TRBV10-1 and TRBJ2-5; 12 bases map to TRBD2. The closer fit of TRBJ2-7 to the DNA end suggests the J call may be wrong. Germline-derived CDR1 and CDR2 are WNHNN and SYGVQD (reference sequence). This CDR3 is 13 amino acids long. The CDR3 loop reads CASSPGLAGEQYF. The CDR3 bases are TGCGCCAGCAGTCCGGGACTAGCGGGCGAGCAGTACTTC.

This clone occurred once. This chain's CDR3 is CASTPDTAKNIQYF. The CDR3 DNA sequence: TGTGCCAGCACCCCGGACACCGCCAAAAACATTCAGTACTTC. The V call is TRBV5-4, the J call TRBJ2-4; D is perhaps TRBD1 (5 bases). CDR3 length equals 14 residues. The V end was cut by 6 bases, the J end by 1 base, with 11 bases between. Looked up from germline, CDR1 is SGHNT and CDR2 is YYREEE (reference sequence).

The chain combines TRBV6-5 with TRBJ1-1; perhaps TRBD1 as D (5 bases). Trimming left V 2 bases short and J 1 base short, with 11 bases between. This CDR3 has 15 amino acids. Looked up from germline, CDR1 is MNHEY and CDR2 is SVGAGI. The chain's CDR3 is CASSYGGQTNTEAFF. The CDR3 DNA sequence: TGTGCCAGCAGTTACGGAGGACAAACGAACACTGAAGCTTTCTTT.

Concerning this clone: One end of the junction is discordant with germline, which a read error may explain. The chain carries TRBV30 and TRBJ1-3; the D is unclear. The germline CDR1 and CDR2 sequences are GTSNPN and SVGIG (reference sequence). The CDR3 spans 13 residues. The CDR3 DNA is TGTGCCTGCTCGGACGGTGCTGGAACCACCATATATTTT. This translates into CACSDGAGTTIYF.

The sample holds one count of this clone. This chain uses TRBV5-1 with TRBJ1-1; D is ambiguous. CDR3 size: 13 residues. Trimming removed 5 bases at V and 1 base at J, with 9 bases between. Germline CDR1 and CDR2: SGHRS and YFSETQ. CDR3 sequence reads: CASRQEWNTEAFF. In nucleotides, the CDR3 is TGCGCCAGCAGGCAAGAGTGGAACACTGAAGCTTTCTTT.

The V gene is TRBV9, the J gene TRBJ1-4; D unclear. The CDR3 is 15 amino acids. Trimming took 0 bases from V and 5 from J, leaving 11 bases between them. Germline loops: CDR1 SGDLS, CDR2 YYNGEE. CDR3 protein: CASSVGPVPNEKLFF. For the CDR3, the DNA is TGTGCCAGCAGCGTAGGTCCCGTTCCCAATGAAAAACTGTTTTTT. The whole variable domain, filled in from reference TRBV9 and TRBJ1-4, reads DSGVTQTPKHLITATGQRVTLRCSPRSGDLSVYWYQQSLDQGLQFLIQYYNGEERAKGNILERFSAQQFPDLHSELNLSSLELGDSALYFCASSVGPVPNEKLFFGSGTQLSVL.

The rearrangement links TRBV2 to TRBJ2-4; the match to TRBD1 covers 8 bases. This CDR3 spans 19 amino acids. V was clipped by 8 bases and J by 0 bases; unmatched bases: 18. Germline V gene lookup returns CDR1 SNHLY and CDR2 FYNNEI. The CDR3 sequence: CASLGQGVTGGEAKNIQYF. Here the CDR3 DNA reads TGTGCCAGCCTAGGACAGGGCGTTACGGGTGGGGAAGCCAAAAACATTCAGTACTTC.

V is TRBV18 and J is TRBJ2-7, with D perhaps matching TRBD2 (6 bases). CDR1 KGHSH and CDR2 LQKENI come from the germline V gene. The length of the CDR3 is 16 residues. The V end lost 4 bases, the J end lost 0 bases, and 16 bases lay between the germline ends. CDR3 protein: CASSRSAGPSSYEQYF. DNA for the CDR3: TGTGCCAGCTCACGCTCAGCGGGTCCGAGCTCCTACGAGCAGTACTTC.